The 11 T cell receptor beta chains below were found in one sample sequenced in a study of T cell responses to AZD1222 COVID-19 vaccine. Clones were sequenced by immunoSEQ multiplex PCR, and TCRdb holds only the in-frame ones, with some missing. The sample shows 100,000 to 150,000 clones, about 87% of them seen only once. The sequencing here drew on peripheral blood, taken on day 0 of AZD1222 vaccination. Receptors originate from an adult in good health.

V usage is TRBV29-1 and J usage is TRBJ1-2; D might be TRBD1 (6 bases). The CDR3 is 13 residues long. Germline CDR1 is SQVTM and CDR2 is ANQGSEA. V gave up 7 bases and J gave up 0 bases, with 12 bases separating them. The chain's CDR3 is CSASDRANYGYTF. The DNA for the CDR3 is TGCAGCGCCTCGGACAGAGCTAACTATGGCTACACCTTC.

This clone occurred once. The chain carries TRBV21-1 and TRBJ1-4. TRBV21-1 is deemed a pseudogene. The CDR3 totals 16 residues. The CDR3 region has the DNA TGTGCCAGCAGCAACGAAAAGGGTTCAACTAATGAAAAACTGTTTTTT. Protein product: CASSNEKGSTNEKLFF.

J is TRBJ2-5 and V is TRBV4-1, with 9 bases matching TRBD1. The CDR3 has 14 amino acids. Per germline, CDR1 MGHRA and CDR2 YSYEKL. V was pared by 4 bases and J by 4 bases, with 4 bases of the junction left unmatched. This CDR3 reads CASSPGTGLETQYF. CDR3 DNA: TGCGCCAGCAGCCCCGGGACAGGGTTAGAGACCCAGTACTTC.

The chain employs TRBV13 and TRBJ2-2; TRBD2 matches 7 bases. After removal of 2 bases from V and 0 bases from J, the junction contained 0 bases not matched to a gene. Germline values: CDR1 PRHDT, CDR2 FYEKMQ (reference sequence). This CDR3 spans 15 amino acids. The CDR3 reads CASSLSGTNTGELFF. The CDR3 nucleotides are TGTGCCAGCAGCTTAAGCGGGACGAACACCGGGGAGCTGTTTTTT.

The V call is TRBV7-2, the J call TRBJ2-1; 8 bases align to TRBD2. Per germline, CDR1 SGHTA and CDR2 FQGNSA. This CDR3 region has 14 residues. Unmatched junction bases numbered 7, after V lost 0 bases and J lost 12 bases. In nucleotides, the CDR3 is TGTGCCAGCAGCTTAGCGCACGGTCGGGGGGGGCAGTTCTTC. Translating gives CASSLAHGRGGQFF.

The V and J genes are TRBV15 and TRBJ1-1; D not resolved. Germline lookup yields CDR1 LNHNV and CDR2 YYDKDF (reference sequence). V was shortened by 3 bases and J by 10 bases, with 12 bases between the two germline ends. There are 12 residues in the CDR3. DNA for the CDR3: TGTGCCACCAGCAGGCCCCCAGGCATAGCTTTCTTT. It yields the protein CATSRPPGIAFF.

This clone was recorded only once. The chain couples TRBV19 to TRBJ1-2; the match to TRBD1 covers 7 bases. The CDR3 is 15 residues long. In germline, CDR1 is LNHDA, CDR2 SQIVND (reference sequence). The V and J ends lost 3 bases and 5 bases, in that order; junction bases with no gene match: 9. CDR3 protein: CASSMTGILLYGYTF. DNA for the CDR3: TGTGCCAGTAGTATGACAGGGATACTTTTATATGGCTACACCTTC.

CDR3 coding DNA: TGTGCCAGCAGCTTAACCGGGACAGGGGGCACCCAAAACTATGGCTACACCTTC. This translates into CASSLTGTGGTQNYGYTF. V gene TRBV7-3 combines with J gene TRBJ1-2, with TRBD1 matching 12 bases. Looked up from germline, CDR1 is SGHTA and CDR2 is FQGTGA. J lost 2 bases, V lost 0 bases, and 7 bases had no gene match. CDR3 length: 18 amino acids.

This chain links TRBV4-3 with TRBJ2-1, with 7 bases lining up with TRBD1. This CDR3 is built from 16 residues. The germline V gene encodes CDR1 LGHNA and CDR2 YSLEER. After removal of 1 base from V and 0 bases from J, the junction contained 3 bases not matched to a gene. The CDR3, as DNA: TGCGCCAGCAGCCAAGTTGACAGGGACTCCTACAATGAGCAGTTCTTC. Translating it yields CASSQVDRDSYNEQFF.

V and J are TRBV20-1 and TRBJ1-1, with D unclear. The germline CDR1 and CDR2 sequences are DFQATT and SNEGSKA (reference sequence). The CDR3 runs 11 residues. V lost 7 bases, J lost 2 bases, and 8 bases lay in between. The CDR3 coding sequence is TGCAGTGGTGATACCAACACTGAAGCTTTCTTT. Its translation: CSGDTNTEAFF.

V is TRBV28 and J is TRBJ1-6, with D possibly being TRBD1 (6 bases). The V end lost 6 bases, the J end lost 2 bases, and 11 bases lay between the germline ends. The germline CDR1 and CDR2 sequences are MDHEN and SYDVKM. This CDR3 is 15 amino acids long. CDR3 region: CASSPRDTYNSPLHF. The CDR3, as DNA: TGTGCCAGCAGCCCCCGGGACACCTATAATTCACCCCTCCACTTT.